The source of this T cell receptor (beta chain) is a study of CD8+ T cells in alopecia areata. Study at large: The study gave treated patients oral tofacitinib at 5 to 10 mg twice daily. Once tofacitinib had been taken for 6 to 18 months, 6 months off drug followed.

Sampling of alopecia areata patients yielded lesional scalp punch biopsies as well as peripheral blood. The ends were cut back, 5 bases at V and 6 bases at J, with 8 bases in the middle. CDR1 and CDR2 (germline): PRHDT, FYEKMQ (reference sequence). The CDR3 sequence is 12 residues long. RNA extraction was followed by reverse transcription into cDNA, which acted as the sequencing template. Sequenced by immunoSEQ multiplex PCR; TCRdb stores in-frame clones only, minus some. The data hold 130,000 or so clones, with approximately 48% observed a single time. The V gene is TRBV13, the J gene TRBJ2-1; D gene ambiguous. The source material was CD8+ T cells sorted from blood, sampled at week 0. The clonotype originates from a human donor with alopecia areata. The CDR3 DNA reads TGTGCCAGCAGCCTCCAGACCAATGAGCAGTTCTTC. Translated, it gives CASSLQTNEQFF.